This is a list of T cell receptor beta chains from one sample in a study of T-cell reconstitution after alpha-beta-depleted transplantation in children. MiXCR, run by TCRdb on the PCR reads, gives a single entry per CDR3 protein. Among 70,000 to 95,000 distinct CDR3 sequences listed, less than 15% were seen once. This specimen consisted of PBMCs from the stem cell graft donor, obtained from the stem cell graft. The receptors originated from a human donor who donated a stem cell graft to a child with inherited bone marrow failure. Both conserved end residues are part of each CDR3. The order of the fields is D gene, V gene, J gene, clone size, CDR3 protein, CDR3 DNA. D genes are given only for firm matches. A row's size may be missing; if present it is once, few, many or a size class.

>.|TRBV7-8|TRBJ1-1|.
CASSLFRMNTEAFF
TGTGCCAGCAGCTTATTCAGGATGAACACTGAAGCTTTCTTT
>TRBD2|TRBV20-1|TRBJ2-1|many
CSARTGLAGDEQFF
TGCAGTGCTAGAACGGGACTAGCGGGAGATGAGCAGTTCTTC
>TRBD1|TRBV7-2|TRBJ1-1|.
CASARTGNTEAFF
TGTGCCAGCGCCCGGACAGGGAACACTGAAGCTTTCTTT
>.|TRBV30|TRBJ2-2|few
CAWSELGRANTGELFF
TGTGCCTGGAGCGAACTGGGTAGGGCGAACACCGGGGAGCTGTTTTTT
>TRBD1|TRBV4-3|TRBJ1-2|many
CASSQARTGSAGYTF
TGCGCCAGCAGCCAAGCAAGGACAGGGTCGGCTGGCTACACCTTC
>.|TRBV5-4|TRBJ2-2|many
CASSAKGTGELFF
TGTGCCAGCAGCGCCAAGGGCACCGGGGAGCTGTTTTTT
>TRBD2|TRBV4-3|TRBJ2-7|many
CASSQDYRTSAYEQYF
TGCGCCAGCAGCCAAGATTATAGGACTAGCGCCTACGAGCAGTACTTC
>.|TRBV7-2|TRBJ2-7|many
CASSWKDSSEQYF
TGTGCCAGCAGCTGGAAGGACAGCTCCGAGCAGTACTTC
>.|TRBV28|TRBJ2-2|.
CASSGTLEVGELFF
TGTGCCAGCAGCGGGACTCTCGAGGTCGGGGAGCTGTTTTTT
>TRBD1|TRBV6-1|TRBJ1-1|few
CASSHGQGIMNTEAFF
TGTGCCAGCAGCCACGGACAGGGGATCATGAACACTGAAGCTTTCTTT
>.|TRBV12-3/TRBV12-4|TRBJ2-5|many
CASRRDRNQETQYF
TGTGCCAGCAGGCGGGACAGAAATCAAGAGACCCAGTACTTC
>TRBD2|TRBV7-9|TRBJ2-3|many
CASSLGLAGNSDTQYF
TGTGCCAGCAGCTTAGGACTAGCGGGAAATTCAGATACGCAGTATTTT
>.|TRBV29-1|TRBJ2-2|many
CSVTGRANTGELFF
TGCAGCGTTACTGGACGTGCGAACACCGGGGAGCTGTTTTTT
>TRBD1|TRBV28|TRBJ2-2|many
CASSQDRGLSGELFF
TGTGCCAGCAGTCAGGACAGGGGGCTTTCCGGGGAGCTGTTTTTT
>.|TRBV3-1|TRBJ2-5|many
CASSHRDQETQYF
TGTGCCAGCAGCCACAGGGACCAAGAGACCCAGTACTTC
>.|TRBV20-1|TRBJ2-1|few
CSARDGPGEQFF
TGCAGTGCTAGAGACGGGCCGGGAGAGCAGTTCTTC
>.|TRBV5-1|TRBJ1-5|many
CASSLASAPNQPQHF
TGCGCCAGCAGCTTGGCTTCCGCACCCAATCAGCCCCAGCATTTT
>TRBD2|TRBV28|TRBJ2-1|many
CASSPSLGGTHEQFF
TGTGCCAGCAGTCCCTCCTTGGGAGGGACGCATGAGCAGTTCTTC